This record concerns one T cell receptor beta chain sequence. This clone was seen more than once but under ten times. There is no known antigen for this receptor. No clone much larger than this one lies a single base away; base qualities are absent. Other DNA sequences in the same sample also yield this CDR3. Donors were healthy HIV-negative adults with no recently reported acute infections or vaccinations. Every donor was a Caucasian adult living in Nashville, Tennessee, USA. CD4+ T cells were enriched through magnetic negative selection, after which naive cells were positively selected on CD45RA and the remaining negative fraction served as the memory subset. After blood collection by leukapheresis, PBMCs were isolated using Ficoll-Histopaque density gradient centrifugation and then cryopreserved in the vapor phase of liquid nitrogen. Purity and quantity of every magnetically sorted T cell population were checked by analytical flow cytometry. Genomic DNA was isolated from every sorted fraction and measured by UV absorbance on a Nanodrop 2000c.

Using the deep immunoSEQ assay, TCR CDR3 regions were amplified from genomic DNA by multiplex PCR. Genomic DNA extracted from each cell subset was distributed evenly over all wells of several immunoSEQ 96-well plates, and each plate served as one replicate. For sorted subsets, 200 to 250 ng genomic DNA, equal to tens of thousands of T cell genomes, was loaded into each replicate PCR. Purified libraries were quantified with a Qubit 3.0 fluorometer, sized on a Bioanalyzer 2100, and re-quantified with the KAPA Library Quantification kit. A separate single-read 150-cycle Illumina NextSeq 550 flow cell was used to sequence each immunoSEQ 96-well plate. As for the authors' bioinformatics: Because the immunoSEQ output held only junctional sequences and lacked quality scores, the filtering could not match the filtering applied to full-length reads. Sequences were annotated with PyIR, a Python wrapper for IgBLAST v1.9, and V/J genes and CDR3 were assigned using IMGT germline references. Reads were removed for weak V/J assignments (E-value above 1e-6), missing CDR3, stop codons, out-of-frame junctions, or ambiguous translated residues. V3J clonotypes were defined as sequences sharing an identical inferred V gene, J gene, and CDR3 amino acid sequence. Percentage overlap between repertoires was calculated by dividing the number of shared unique clonotypes by the size of the smaller repertoire. Three approaches were used to assess repertoire richness: RTK rarefaction, the Chao1 estimator, and Recon v2.1 estimates of unobserved clonotypes. OLGA was used to compute generation probabilities for all TCRbeta clonotypes that the gDNA method yielded from several donors. This is the immuneACCESS table as TCRdb keeps it, with only in-frame sequences that have V and J called. A part of the clones is gone; compared with another copy, unresolved V genes explain less than half, and the rest is unexplained. That table is the source of V, J and clone size, and D and trimming were worked out from the DNA. The sample profile shows 600,000 to 750,000 clones; just under 75% of them were found once. The ten largest clones represent around 1.8% of the sample.

This entry comes from a study of shared clonotypes between healthy human individuals (dated by TCRdb to the early 2020s). As for the study more broadly: The cohort comprised two women and three men aged 18 to 49 years. Per donor, leukapheresis produced somewhere between about 0.94 and 9.5 billion PBMCs. To estimate repertoire size and how much clonotypes are shared between individuals, the study performed deep sequencing of blood TCR repertoires from 4 to 6 healthy adults. For each donor, CD4 naive and CD4 memory were each given three plates, CD8 naive was given two plates, and CD8 memory was given one plate. To increase sequencing depth and limit assay-specific biases, TCR repertoire library preparation and sequencing were carried out by different laboratories using diverse techniques. Broader findings and caveats from the paper: Approximately 4.8% of naive CD4, roughly 3.6% of naive CD8, roughly 2.5% of memory CD4, and 0.4% of memory CD8 clonotypes were shared across several donors. Only blood was sampled, and tissue TCR repertoires likely differ from those in blood. Incomplete sequencing was indicated by rarefaction of sorted-subset datasets, despite the large sequencing depth. Based on pairwise subsampling, the degree of clonotype sharing among donors was expected to be affected by sequencing depth. Because the study included a small number of donors, the genetic and exposure-history diversity represented was limited. Naive subsets generally had larger estimated clonotype richness than memory subsets did. Higher generation probabilities were observed for clonotypes shared by all four sorted-subset donors than for non-shared clonotypes.

Including the terminal cysteine and phenylalanine, the CDR3 comprises 15 residues. The retained sequence is limited to the CDR3, 45 bases, with the frame set at the first base. Looking up the germline V gene yields CDR1 SGHRS and CDR2 YFSETQ. Germline trimming: 4 bases from V, 1 base from J; junction bases outside gene matches: 5. The V and J segments used are TRBV5-1 and TRBJ2-1; TRBD1 fits 7 bases in the junction. The sequenced sample consisted of memory CD4+ T cells sorted from blood. Interpreted using the paper, the cell subset or site label stands for: CD45RA-negative fraction. The source of this sequence is a woman in her 30s in good health. CDR3 protein: CASSRDSASYNEQFF. At the DNA level, the sequence is TGCGCCAGCAGCCGGGACAGTGCTTCCTACAATGAGCAGTTCTTC.